The rows below give T cell receptor beta chains drawn from one sample of a study of blood T cell repertoires in COVID-19. Repertoires were generated with immunoSEQ multiplex PCR, while TCRdb's copy carries only in-frame clones and drops some. The sample lists about 320,000 clones; over 90% were seen once. The specimen was PBMCs or T cells enriched from blood (not recorded which). The receptors stem from a woman aged 30 to 39 who had been exposed to COVID-19. CDR3s include the opening cysteine and the closing phenylalanine or tryptophan.

TRBJ2-7,TRBV2,CASSTVNEQYF
TRBJ1-1,TRBV5-1,CASSIYPRTGEAFF
TRBJ2-1,TRBV5-1,CASSLVSYSNEQFF
TRBJ2-1,TRBV6-5,CASSTTSSGGNEQFF
TRBJ2-5,TRBV7-2,CASSLRGLAGAYQETQYF
TRBJ1-3,TRBV30,CAWSRTGKGNTIYF
TRBJ2-3,TRBV9,CASSPGGLFTDTQYF
TRBJ2-5,TRBV6-2/TRBV6-3,CASSYRPTSGGAGETQYF
TRBJ2-1,TRBV4-3,CASRPDNRGVYNEQFF
TRBJ1-3,TRBV2,CASSALHVSGNTIYF
TRBJ1-4,TRBV20-1,CSASGQGHEKLFF
TRBJ1-1,TRBV24-1,CATSEEGVGNTEAFF
TRBJ1-2,TRBV15,CATSRTLSGYTF
TRBJ1-6,TRBV6-1,CASSELSDSPLHF
TRBJ2-5,TRBV9,CASSVDTGGETQYF
TRBJ1-2,TRBV7-9,CASSRSQGARSYGYTF
TRBJ2-7,TRBV30,CAWSETGWYEQYF
TRBJ2-5,TRBV2,CASSRGQETQYF
TRBJ1-1,TRBV19,CASMKRDFKAFF
TRBJ1-2,TRBV3-1/TRBV3-2,CASSLRQTSGAPDRGYRDYGYTF
TRBJ1-1,TRBV18,CASSQSTGSYTEAFF
TRBJ1-1,TRBV10-3,CAISDPGRELTEAFF
TRBJ1-3,TRBV5-1,CASSPDRGKGNTIYF
TRBJ1-5,TRBV5-4,CASSLVPSQPQHF
TRBJ1-2,TRBV7-9,CASSLIRTVSYGYTF
TRBJ2-1,TRBV5-1,CASSFLTGGPYNEQFF
TRBJ1-2,TRBV7-9,CASSLGENYGYTF
TRBJ2-7,TRBV5-1,CASSGQGFDEQYF
TRBJ1-2,TRBV27,CASSLGQGGYGYTF
TRBJ2-7,TRBV4-2,CASSLAGTSYEQYF
TRBJ1-5,TRBV3-1/TRBV3-2,CASSRGRNQPQHF
TRBJ2-3,TRBV5-1,CASSLGQGGSTDTQYF
TRBJ1-2,TRBV18,CASSPLFGQGANYGYTF
TRBJ1-4,TRBV27,CASSLLAGSEKLFF
TRBJ2-4,TRBV6-2/TRBV6-3,CASSFPLGRALAKNIQYF
TRBJ1-2,TRBV6-1,CASSERGRVYGYTF
TRBJ1-1,TRBV5-5,CASSLEGANTEAFF
TRBJ1-1,TRBV7-9,CASSLALAVPEAFF
TRBJ1-2,TRBV9,CASSPSGGGYGYTF
TRBJ1-3,TRBV27,CASGRGGDGNTIYF
TRBJ1-3,TRBV7-2,CASSPGNTIYF
TRBJ2-1,TRBV5-1,CASSLAGGLYNEQFF